The T cell receptor beta chain under discussion was sequenced for a study of blood T cell repertoires in COVID-19 (dated by TCRdb to about 2020). For the wider study: Samples from collaborators originated in the United States, Italy and Spain and spanned both the acute and convalescent phases of COVID-19. The material from the prospective study consisted of cDNA or gDNA derived from T cells, B-cell-depleted T cells, or PBMCs. Subjects who had been exposed to COVID-19, were actively infected with it, or had recovered from it provided the deeply sampled blood TCRbeta repertoires that made up the dataset. The repertoires were released in a freely available public database meant as a resource for research on the immune response to SARS-CoV-2. Samples were obtained from the ongoing ImmuneRACE study (first 160 participants) and from about 1,300 subjects provided by 6 global collaborators. A de-identified subject ID, COVID-19 status, age in years and sex were almost always included in the sample metadata. Where available, HLA class I and class II types were taken from metadata supplied by the sample provider and were not determined by assay-based typing.

TCRbeta CDR3 regions were amplified from genomic DNA using the immunoSEQ Assay, a bias-controlled multiplex PCR. Processing in the source paper ran as follows. The number of nucleated cells in each sample was estimated by amplification of reference gene primers within the assay. Sequence reads were collapsed and filtered to measure the absolute abundance of every unique TCRbeta CDR3 rearrangement. For each sample, productive Simpson clonality was calculated as the square root of Simpson's diversity index across productive rearrangements. Sourced from immuneACCESS, this table was stored by TCRdb with only in-frame sequences that have V and J called. A share of the clones is absent; for the studies checked, an unresolved V gene accounts for under half, and the remainder has no known explanation. D and trimming come from the DNA, and the V and J calls and clone size come from that table. The table for this sample lists a few hundred thousand clones; around 83% of them were counted only once. Around 7% of the sample comes from the top ten.

Whole blood was collected in K2EDTA tubes by collaborating institutions according to the institutions' own protocols. For TCRbeta analysis, collaborators shipped samples in one of three forms: frozen whole blood, isolated PBMCs, or DNA extracted from either of those sample types. The germline V gene specifies SGHRS as CDR1 and YFSETQ as CDR2. The germline ends are 11 bases apart after V is trimmed by 1 base and J by 7 bases. The CDR3 measures 14 amino acids from cysteine to phenylalanine. The read is trimmed to its CDR3 DNA, 42 bases read in frame from base 1. Study-wide findings and limitations: The amount of clinical and demographic metadata varied by source and participant and was provided uncurated.

The sample holds a few counts of this clone. The antigen it recognizes is unknown. Per-base qualities were not stored, and no clone one base away is much larger. The receptor comes from a woman aged 45-60 years with acute or convalescent COVID-19. The sample taken for sequencing was peripheral blood. The chain is assembled from TRBV5-1 and TRBJ2-2, with no reliable assignment of the D segment. The CDR3 loop reads CASSLPLDGGELFF. The DNA is TGCGCCAGCAGCTTGCCTCTAGACGGCGGGGAGCTGTTTTTT.